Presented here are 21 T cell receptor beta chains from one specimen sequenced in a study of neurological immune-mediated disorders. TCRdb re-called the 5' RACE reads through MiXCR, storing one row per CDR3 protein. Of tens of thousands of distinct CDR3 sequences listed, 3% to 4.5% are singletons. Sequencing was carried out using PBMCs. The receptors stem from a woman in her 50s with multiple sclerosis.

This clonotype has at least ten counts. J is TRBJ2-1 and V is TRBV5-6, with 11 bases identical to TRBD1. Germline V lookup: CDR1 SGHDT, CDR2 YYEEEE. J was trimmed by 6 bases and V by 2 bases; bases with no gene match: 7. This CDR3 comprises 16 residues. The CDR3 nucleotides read TGTGCCAGCAGCTTCGAGTGGGACAGGGGGACCAATGAGCAGTTCTTC. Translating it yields CASSFEWDRGTNEQFF. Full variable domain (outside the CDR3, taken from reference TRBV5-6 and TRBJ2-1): DAGVTQSPTHLIKTRGQQVTLRCSPKSGHDTVSWYQQALGQGPQFIFQYYEEEERQRGNFPDRFSGHQFPNYSSELNVNALLLGDSALYLCASSFEWDRGTNEQFFGPGTRLTVL.

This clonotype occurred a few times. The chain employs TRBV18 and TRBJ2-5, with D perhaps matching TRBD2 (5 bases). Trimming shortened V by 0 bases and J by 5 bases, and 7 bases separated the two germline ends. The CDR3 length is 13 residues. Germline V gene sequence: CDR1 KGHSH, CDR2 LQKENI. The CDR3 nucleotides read TGTGCCAGCTCACCACCGCGGGTTGAGACCCAGTACTTC. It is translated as CASSPPRVETQYF. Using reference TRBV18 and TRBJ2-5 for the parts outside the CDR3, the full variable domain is NAGVMQNPRHLVRRRGQEARLRCSPMKGHSHVYWYRQLPEEGLKFMVYLQKENIIDESGMPKERFSAEFPKEGPSILRIQQVVRGDSAAYFCASSPPRVETQYFGPGTRLLVL.

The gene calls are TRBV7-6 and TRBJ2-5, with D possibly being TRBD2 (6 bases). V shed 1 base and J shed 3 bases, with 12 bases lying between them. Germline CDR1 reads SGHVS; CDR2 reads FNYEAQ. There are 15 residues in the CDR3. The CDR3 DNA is TGTGCCAGCAGCTTAGTGGCGGCGGGGAAAGAGACCCAGTACTTC. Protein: CASSLVAAGKETQYF.

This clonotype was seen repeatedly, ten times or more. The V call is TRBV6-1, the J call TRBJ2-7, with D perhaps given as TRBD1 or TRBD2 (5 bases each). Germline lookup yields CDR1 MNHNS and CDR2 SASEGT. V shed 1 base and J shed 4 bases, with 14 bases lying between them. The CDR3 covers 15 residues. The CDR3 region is CASSEGDQPWYEQYF. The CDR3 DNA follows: TGTGCCAGCAGTGAAGGGGACCAACCTTGGTACGAGCAGTACTTC.

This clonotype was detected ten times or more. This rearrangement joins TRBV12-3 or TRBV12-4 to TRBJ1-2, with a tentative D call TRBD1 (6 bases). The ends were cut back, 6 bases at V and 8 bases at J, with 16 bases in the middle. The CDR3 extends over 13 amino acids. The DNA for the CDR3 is TGTGCCAGCAGATTACAGGGCTGGCGAGGCTACACCTTC. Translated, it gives CASRLQGWRGYTF.

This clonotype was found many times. This CDR3 is CASSLGPKTDTQYF. As DNA, the CDR3 is TGTGCCAGCAGCTTAGGGCCCAAGACAGATACGCAGTATTTT. This chain connects TRBV7-2 to TRBJ2-3; D is unresolved. CDR1 and CDR2 from the germline V gene are SGHTA and FQGNSA. V was cut by 1 base and J by 3 bases, with 8 bases left in between. The CDR3 is made up of 14 amino acids.

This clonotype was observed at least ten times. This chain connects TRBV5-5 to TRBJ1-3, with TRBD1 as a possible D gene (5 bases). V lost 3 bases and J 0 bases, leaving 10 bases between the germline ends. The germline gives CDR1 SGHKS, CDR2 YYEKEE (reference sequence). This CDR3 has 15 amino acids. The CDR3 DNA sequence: TGTGCCAGCAGCTGGGCAGGGTACTCTGGAAACACCATATATTTT. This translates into CASSWAGYSGNTIYF.

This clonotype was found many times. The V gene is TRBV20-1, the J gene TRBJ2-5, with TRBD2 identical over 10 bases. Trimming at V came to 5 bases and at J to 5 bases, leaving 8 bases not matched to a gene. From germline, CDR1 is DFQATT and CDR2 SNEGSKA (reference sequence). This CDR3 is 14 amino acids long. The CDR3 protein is CSASLAGARETQYF. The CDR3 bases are TGCAGTGCTTCCCTAGCGGGGGCTCGGGAGACCCAGTACTTC.

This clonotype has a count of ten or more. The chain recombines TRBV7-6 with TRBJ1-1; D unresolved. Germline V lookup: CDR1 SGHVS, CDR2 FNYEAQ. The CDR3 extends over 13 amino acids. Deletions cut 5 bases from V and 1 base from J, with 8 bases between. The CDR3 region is CASSRSRNTEAFF. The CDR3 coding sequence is TGTGCCAGCAGCCGCTCCAGGAACACTGAAGCTTTCTTT.

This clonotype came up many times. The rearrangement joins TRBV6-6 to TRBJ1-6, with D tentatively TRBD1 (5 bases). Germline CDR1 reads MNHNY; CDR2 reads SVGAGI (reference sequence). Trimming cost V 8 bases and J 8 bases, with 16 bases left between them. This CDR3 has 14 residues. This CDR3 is CASRGGSWDSPLHF. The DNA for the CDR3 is TGTGCCAGCCGGGGGGGATCCTGGGATTCACCCCTCCACTTT.

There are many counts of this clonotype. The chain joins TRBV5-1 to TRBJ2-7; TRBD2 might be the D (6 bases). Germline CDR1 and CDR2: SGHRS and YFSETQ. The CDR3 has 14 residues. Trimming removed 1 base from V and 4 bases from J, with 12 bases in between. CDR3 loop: CASSLTGDLYEQYF. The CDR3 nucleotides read TGCGCCAGCAGCTTGACGGGGGACCTTTACGAGCAGTACTTC.

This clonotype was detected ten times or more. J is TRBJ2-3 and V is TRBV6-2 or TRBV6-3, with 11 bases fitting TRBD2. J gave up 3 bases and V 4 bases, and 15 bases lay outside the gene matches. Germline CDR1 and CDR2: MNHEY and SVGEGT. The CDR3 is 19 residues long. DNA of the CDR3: TGTGCCAGCAGTTCCGCCACCGGGACTAGCGGTCCGGAGACAGATACGCAGTATTTT. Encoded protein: CASSSATGTSGPETDTQYF.

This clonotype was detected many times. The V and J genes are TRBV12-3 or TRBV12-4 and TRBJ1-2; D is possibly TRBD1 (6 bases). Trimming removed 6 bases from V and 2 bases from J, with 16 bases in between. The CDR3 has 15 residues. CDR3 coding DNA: TGTGCCAGCAGCCTACAGGGAGCGGGAAACTATGGCTACACCTTC. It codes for CASSLQGAGNYGYTF.

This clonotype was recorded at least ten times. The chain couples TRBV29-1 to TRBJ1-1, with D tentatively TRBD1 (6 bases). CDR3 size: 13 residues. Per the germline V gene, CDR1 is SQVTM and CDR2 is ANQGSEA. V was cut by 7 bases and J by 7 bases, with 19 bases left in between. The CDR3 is CSGRGGYNDEAFF. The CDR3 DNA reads TGCAGCGGGCGGGGGGGCTATAACGATGAAGCTTTCTTT.

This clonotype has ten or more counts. CDR3 coding DNA: TGCAGTGCTAGAGACGGGGACAGGCCCGGTCCTGGCTACACCTTC. Protein: CSARDGDRPGPGYTF. The rearrangement joins TRBV20-1 to TRBJ1-2; 8 bases are shared with TRBD1. Germline V gene lookup returns CDR1 DFQATT and CDR2 SNEGSKA (reference sequence). The CDR3 runs to 15 residues. J lost 7 bases, V lost 0 bases, and 10 bases had no gene match.

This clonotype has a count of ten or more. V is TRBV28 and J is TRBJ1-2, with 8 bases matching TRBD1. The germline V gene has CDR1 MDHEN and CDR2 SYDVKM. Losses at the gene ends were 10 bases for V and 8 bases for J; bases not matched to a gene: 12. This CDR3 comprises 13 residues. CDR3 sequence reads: CATKGQANLGYTF. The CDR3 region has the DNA TGTGCCACCAAGGGACAGGCGAACTTGGGCTACACCTTC.

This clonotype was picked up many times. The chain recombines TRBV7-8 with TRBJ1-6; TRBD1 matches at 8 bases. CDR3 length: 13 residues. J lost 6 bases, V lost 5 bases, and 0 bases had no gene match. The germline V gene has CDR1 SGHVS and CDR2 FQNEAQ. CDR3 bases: TGTGCCAGCAGCCAGGGGGCTAATTCACCCCTCCACTTT. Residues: CASSQGANSPLHF.

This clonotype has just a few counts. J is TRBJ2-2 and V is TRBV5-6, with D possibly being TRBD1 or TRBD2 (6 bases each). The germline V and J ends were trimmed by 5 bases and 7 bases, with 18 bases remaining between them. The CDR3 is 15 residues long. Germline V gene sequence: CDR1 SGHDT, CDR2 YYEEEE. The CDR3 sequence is CASRGGHSLGGELFF. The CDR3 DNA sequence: TGTGCCAGCAGGGGGGGACACTCCCTCGGCGGGGAGCTGTTTTTT.

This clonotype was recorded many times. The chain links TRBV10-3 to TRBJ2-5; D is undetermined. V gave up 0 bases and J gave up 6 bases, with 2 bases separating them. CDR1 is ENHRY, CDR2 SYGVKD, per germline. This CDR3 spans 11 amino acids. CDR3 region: CAISESKTQYF. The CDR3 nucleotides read TGTGCCATCAGTGAGTCTAAGACCCAGTACTTC.

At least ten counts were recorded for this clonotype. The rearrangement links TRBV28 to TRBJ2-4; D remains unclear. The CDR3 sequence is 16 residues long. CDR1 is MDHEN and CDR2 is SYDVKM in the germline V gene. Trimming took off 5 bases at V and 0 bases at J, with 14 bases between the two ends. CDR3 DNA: TGTGCCAGCAGTCCCCGTAGCCTACTAGCCAAAAACATTCAGTACTTC. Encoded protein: CASSPRSLLAKNIQYF.

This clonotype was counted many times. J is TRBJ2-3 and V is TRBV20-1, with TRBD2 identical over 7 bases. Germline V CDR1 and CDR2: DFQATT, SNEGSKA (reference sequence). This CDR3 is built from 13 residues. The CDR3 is CSFPGGSTDTQYF. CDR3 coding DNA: TGCAGCTTTCCCGGGGGGAGCACAGATACGCAGTATTTT.